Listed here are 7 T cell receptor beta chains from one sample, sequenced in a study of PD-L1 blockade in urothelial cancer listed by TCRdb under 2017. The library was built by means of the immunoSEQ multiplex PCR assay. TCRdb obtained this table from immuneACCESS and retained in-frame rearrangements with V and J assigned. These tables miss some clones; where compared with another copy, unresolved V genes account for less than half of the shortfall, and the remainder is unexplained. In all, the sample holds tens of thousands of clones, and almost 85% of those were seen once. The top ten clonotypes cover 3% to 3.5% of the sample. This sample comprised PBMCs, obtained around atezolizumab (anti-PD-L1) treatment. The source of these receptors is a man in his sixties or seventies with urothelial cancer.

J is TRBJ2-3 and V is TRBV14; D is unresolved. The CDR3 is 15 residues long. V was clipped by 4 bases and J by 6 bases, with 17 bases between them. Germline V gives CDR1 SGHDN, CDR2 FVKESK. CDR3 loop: CASSPSGGPADTQYF. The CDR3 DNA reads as TGTGCCAGCAGCCCCTCCGGTGGTCCAGCGGATACGCAGTATTTT.

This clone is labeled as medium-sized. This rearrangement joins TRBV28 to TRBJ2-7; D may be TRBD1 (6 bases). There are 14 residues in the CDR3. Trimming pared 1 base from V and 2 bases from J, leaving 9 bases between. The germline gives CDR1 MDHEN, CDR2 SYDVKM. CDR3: CASSLSQGPYEQYF. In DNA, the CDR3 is TGTGCCAGCAGTTTATCACAGGGTCCCTACGAGCAGTACTTC.

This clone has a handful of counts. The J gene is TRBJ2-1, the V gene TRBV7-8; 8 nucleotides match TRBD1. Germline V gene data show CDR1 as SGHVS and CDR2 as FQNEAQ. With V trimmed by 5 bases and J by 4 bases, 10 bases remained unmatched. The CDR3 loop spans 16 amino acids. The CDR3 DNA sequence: TGTGCCAGCAGCGAGATCCCAGGGGGCGAATACAATGAGCAGTTCTTC. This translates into CASSEIPGGEYNEQFF.

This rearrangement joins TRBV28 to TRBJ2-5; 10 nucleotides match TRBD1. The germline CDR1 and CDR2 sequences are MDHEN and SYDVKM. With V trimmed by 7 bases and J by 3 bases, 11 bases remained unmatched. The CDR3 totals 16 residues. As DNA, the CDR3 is TGTGCCAGCATCCCACGAAGGGGGACAGGGGAAGAGACCCAGTACTTC. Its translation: CASIPRRGTGEETQYF.

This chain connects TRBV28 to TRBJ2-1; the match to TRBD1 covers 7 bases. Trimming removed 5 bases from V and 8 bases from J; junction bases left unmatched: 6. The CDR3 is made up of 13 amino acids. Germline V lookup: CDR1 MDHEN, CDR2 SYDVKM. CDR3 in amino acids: CASSKTGWDEQFF. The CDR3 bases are TGTGCCAGCAGTAAGACAGGGTGGGATGAGCAGTTCTTC. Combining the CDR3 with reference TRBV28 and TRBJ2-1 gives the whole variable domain DVKVTQSSRYLVKRTGEKVFLECVQDMDHENMFWYRQDPGLGLRLIYFSYDVKMKEKGDIPEGYSVSREKKERFSLILESASTNQTSMYLCASSKTGWDEQFFGPGTRLTVL.

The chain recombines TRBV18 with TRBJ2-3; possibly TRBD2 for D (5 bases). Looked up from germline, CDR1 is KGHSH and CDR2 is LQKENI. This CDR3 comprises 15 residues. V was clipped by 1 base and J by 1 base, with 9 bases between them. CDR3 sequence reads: CASSPQVSGTDTQYF. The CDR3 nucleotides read TGTGCCAGCTCACCACAGGTTAGCGGCACAGATACGCAGTATTTT.

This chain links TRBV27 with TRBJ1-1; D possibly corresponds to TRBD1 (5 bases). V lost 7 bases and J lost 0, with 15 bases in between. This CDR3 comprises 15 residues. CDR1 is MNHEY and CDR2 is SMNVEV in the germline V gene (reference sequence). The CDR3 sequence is CASTGVRGMNTEAFF. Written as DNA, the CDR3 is TGTGCCAGCACGGGGGTTCGGGGAATGAACACTGAAGCTTTCTTT.